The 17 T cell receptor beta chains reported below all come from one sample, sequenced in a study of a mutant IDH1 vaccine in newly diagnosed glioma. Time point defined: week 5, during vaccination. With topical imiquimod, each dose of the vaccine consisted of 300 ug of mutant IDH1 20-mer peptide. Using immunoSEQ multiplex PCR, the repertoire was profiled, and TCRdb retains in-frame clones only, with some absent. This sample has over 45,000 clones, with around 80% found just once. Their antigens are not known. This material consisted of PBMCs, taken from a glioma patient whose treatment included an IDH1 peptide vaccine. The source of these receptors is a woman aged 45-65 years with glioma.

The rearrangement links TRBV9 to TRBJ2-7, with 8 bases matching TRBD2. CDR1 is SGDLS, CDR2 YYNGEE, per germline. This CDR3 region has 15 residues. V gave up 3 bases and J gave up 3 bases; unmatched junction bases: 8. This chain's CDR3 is CASSAFGGGGYEQYF. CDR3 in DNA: TGTGCCAGCAGCGCGTTCGGGGGGGGCGGCTACGAGCAGTACTTC. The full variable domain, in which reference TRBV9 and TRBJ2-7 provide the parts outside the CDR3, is DSGVTQTPKHLITATGQRVTLRCSPRSGDLSVYWYQQSLDQGLQFLIQYYNGEERAKGNILERFSAQQFPDLHSELNLSSLELGDSALYFCASSAFGGGGYEQYFGPGTRLTVT.

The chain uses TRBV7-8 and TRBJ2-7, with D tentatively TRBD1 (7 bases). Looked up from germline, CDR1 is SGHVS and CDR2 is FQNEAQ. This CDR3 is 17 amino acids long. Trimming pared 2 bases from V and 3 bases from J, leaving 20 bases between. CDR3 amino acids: CASSLTSRAGGIYEQYF. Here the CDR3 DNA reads TGTGCCAGCAGCTTAACGTCCCGGGCAGGGGGGATCTACGAGCAGTACTTC.

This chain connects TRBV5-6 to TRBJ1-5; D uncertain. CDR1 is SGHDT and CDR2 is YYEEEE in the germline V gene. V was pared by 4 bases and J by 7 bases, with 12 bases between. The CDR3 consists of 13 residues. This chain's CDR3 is CASSPRAGQPQHF. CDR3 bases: TGTGCCAGCAGCCCCCGGGCGGGGCAGCCCCAGCATTTT.

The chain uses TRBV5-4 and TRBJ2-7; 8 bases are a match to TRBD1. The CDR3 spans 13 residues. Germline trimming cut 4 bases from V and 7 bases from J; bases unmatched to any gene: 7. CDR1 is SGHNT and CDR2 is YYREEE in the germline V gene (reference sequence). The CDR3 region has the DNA TGTGCCAGCAGCCCGAGGACAGGGAGAGAGCAGTACTTC. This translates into CASSPRTGREQYF.

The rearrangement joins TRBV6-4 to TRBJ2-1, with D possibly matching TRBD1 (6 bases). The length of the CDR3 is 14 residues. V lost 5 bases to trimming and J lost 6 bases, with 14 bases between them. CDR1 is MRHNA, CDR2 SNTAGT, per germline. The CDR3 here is CASSTQGTGNEQFF. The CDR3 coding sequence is TGTGCCAGCAGTACACAGGGCACGGGCAATGAGCAGTTCTTC.

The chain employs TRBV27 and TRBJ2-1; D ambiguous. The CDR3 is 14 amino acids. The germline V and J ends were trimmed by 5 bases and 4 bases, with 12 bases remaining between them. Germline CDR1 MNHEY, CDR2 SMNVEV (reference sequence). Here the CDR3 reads CASSLPDGYNEQFF. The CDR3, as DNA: TGTGCCAGCAGTCTTCCCGACGGTTACAATGAGCAGTTCTTC.

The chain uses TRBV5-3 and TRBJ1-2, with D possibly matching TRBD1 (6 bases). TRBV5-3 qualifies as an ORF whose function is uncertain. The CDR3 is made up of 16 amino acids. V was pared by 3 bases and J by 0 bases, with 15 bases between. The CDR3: CARSWGPGQPNYGYTF. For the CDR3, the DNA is TGTGCCAGAAGCTGGGGGCCGGGACAACCTAACTATGGCTACACCTTC.

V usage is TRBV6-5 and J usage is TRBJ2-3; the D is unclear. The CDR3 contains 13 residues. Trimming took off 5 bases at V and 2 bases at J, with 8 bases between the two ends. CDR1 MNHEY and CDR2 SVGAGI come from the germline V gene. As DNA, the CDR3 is TGTGCCAGCAGTCGGATGCCCACAGATACGCAGTATTTT. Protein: CASSRMPTDTQYF.

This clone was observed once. Written as DNA, the CDR3 is TGTGCCAGCAGCTTGGGGTCCCGAGCGGTAGAGACCCAGTACTTC. Encoded protein: CASSLGSRAVETQYF. The genes are TRBV5-6 and TRBJ2-5; a possible D gene is TRBD2 (5 bases). Per the germline V gene, CDR1 is SGHDT and CDR2 is YYEEEE. With 0 bases removed from V and 4 bases from J, the gap between germline ends came to 13 bases. CDR3 length: 15 amino acids.

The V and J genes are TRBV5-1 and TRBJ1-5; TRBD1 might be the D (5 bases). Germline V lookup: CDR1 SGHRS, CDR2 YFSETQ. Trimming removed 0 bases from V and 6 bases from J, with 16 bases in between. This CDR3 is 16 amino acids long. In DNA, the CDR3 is TGCGCCAGCAGCTTGGACGGAAAAGGTAGGGGTCAGCCCCAGCATTTT. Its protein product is CASSLDGKGRGQPQHF. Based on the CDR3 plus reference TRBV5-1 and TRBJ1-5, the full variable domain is KAGVTQTPRYLIKTRGQQVTLSCSPISGHRSVSWYQQTPGQGLQFLFEYFSETQRNKGNFPGRFSGRQFSNSRSEMNVSTLELGDSALYLCASSLDGKGRGQPQHFGDGTRLSIL.

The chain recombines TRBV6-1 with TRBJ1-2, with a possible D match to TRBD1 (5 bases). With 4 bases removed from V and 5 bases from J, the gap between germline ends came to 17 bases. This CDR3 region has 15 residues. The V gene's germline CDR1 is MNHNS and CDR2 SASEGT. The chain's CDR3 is CASSVSGTLTYGYTF. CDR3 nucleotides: TGTGCCAGCAGTGTCTCCGGGACCCTAACTTATGGCTACACCTTC.

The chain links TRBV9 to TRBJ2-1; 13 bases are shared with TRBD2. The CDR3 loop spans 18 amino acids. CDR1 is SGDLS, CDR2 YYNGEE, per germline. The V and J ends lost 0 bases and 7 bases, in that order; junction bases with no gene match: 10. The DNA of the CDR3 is TGTGCCAGCAGCGTAGATAGGCCGACTAGCGGGGGGAGGAATGAGCAGTTCTTC. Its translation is CASSVDRPTSGGRNEQFF.

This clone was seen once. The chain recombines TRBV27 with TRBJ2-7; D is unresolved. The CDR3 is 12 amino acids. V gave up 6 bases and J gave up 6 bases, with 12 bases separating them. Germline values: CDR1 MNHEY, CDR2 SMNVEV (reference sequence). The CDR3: CASSPRVAEQYF. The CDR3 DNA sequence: TGTGCCAGCAGCCCTCGGGTCGCCGAGCAGTACTTC.

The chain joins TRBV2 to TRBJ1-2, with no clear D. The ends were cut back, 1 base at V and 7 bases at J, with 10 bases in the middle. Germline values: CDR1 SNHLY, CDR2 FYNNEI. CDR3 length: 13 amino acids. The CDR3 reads CASSEEAAVGYTF. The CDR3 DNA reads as TGTGCCAGCAGTGAAGAGGCGGCAGTTGGCTACACCTTC. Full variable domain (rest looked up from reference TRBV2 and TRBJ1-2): EPEVTQTPSHQVTQMGQEVILRCVPISNHLYFYWYRQILGQKVEFLVSFYNNEISEKSEIFDDQFSVERPDGSNFTLKIRSTKLEDSAMYFCASSEEAAVGYTFGSGTRLTVV.

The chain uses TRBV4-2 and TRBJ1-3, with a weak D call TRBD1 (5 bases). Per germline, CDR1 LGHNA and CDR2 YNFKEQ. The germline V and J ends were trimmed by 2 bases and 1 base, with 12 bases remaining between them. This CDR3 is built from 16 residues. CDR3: CASSQLSRESGNTIYF. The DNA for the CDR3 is TGTGCCAGCAGCCAACTTTCCAGGGAATCTGGAAACACCATATATTTT.

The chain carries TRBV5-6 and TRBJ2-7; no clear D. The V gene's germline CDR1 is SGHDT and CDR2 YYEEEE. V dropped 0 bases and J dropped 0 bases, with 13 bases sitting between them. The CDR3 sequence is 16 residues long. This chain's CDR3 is CASSLVVNDHSYEQYF. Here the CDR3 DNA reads TGTGCCAGCAGCTTGGTCGTCAACGATCACTCCTACGAGCAGTACTTC.

CDR3: CASSLTGGSRGYTF. Here the CDR3 DNA reads TGTGCCAGCAGCCTAACAGGGGGCTCAAGGGGCTACACCTTC. The genes are TRBV7-9 and TRBJ1-2; 9 bases are shared with TRBD1. The CDR3 runs to 14 residues. V dropped 5 bases and J dropped 8; count of bases not matched to a gene: 9. Germline CDR1 SEHNR, CDR2 FQNEAQ (reference sequence). The entire variable domain, with the rest obtained from reference TRBV7-9 and TRBJ1-2, is as follows: DTGVSQNPRHKITKRGQNVTFRCDPISEHNRLYWYRQTLGQGPEFLTYFQNEAQLEKSRLLSDRFSAERPKGSFSTLEIQRTEQGDSAMYLCASSLTGGSRGYTFGSGTRLTVV.